This T cell receptor beta chain originates from a study of blood T cells in healthy people across ages. Overall study results and limits: Those diversity estimates obtained from one million T cells were thought to be underestimates. Long-lived and aged donors differed, with more naive CD4+ cells and higher diversity in the long-lived.

Each donor supplied approximately 10 milliliters of peripheral blood. Researchers isolated at least 7 million PBMCs per sample. Germline CDR1 reads SGHDN; CDR2 reads FVKESK. CDR3 length: 19 amino acids. The V and J ends lost 3 bases and 1 base respectively, with 24 bases between them. As to this clonotype: Its target is unknown.

A J-beta primer mix and a sample-barcoded 5' primer were used in a second PCR of about 7 to 12 cycles. TCRdb ran MiXCR on the 5' RACE reads and lists one entry per CDR3 protein. The data show hundreds of thousands of distinct CDR3 sequences, 56% seen once. The chain recombines TRBV14 with TRBJ2-5, with D possibly being TRBD1 or TRBD2 (5 bases each). Sequenced input: blood. The receptor was derived from a man aged 40-55 years in good health. Written as DNA, the CDR3 is TGTGCCAGCAGCCACCACACGGGACCCCTAGGGGAGATCCAAGAGACCCAGTACTTC. It codes for CASSHHTGPLGEIQETQYF.